The T cell receptor (beta chain) under discussion was sequenced for a study of T cell responses to AZD1222 COVID-19 vaccine. General observations from the study: Reportedly, nearly half of unique spike TCRs recognized epitopes outside B.1.351/B.1.1.7 mutations. Increases in Spike-specific TCR breadth and depth were seen after two AZD1222 doses. Among vaccine-associated CD4 TCRs, coverage spanned spike, with dominance at 160-218 and 743-854. Donor demographics were predominantly white British with a female majority; clonal diversity may be underestimated.

Worth noting for this clone: Its cognate antigen is unknown.

Germline values: CDR1 MNHEY, CDR2 SVGAGI. Unmatched junction bases numbered 2, after V lost 0 bases and J lost 1 base. This CDR3 region has 15 residues. Some clones are missing from TCRdb's copy, which holds only in-frame ones; the method was immunoSEQ multiplex PCR. The sample records 90,000 to 100,000 clones, 85% to 90% being singletons. The genes are TRBV6-5 and TRBJ1-1; TRBD1 agrees at 7 bases. This TCR derives from an adult in good health. The source was peripheral blood, collected on day 0 of AZD1222 vaccination. The CDR3 nucleotides read TGTGCCAGCAGTTACTCGGGGACAGCGAACACTGAAGCTTTCTTT. Residues: CASSYSGTANTEAFF.